Listed below are T cell receptor beta chains from one sample, sequenced in a study of blood T cell repertoires in COVID-19. Profiled with immunoSEQ multiplex PCR; TCRdb holds only in-frame clones, not every one. The sample holds about 180,000 clones, roughly 87% seen once. The sample comprised PBMCs or T cells enriched from blood (not recorded which). The origin of the receptors is a human donor with acute COVID-19. The donor label of this sample is uncertain. Each CDR3 is given with its conserved first and last residue. For some rows the clone size is stated as once, few or many, or as a class when expanded; others skip it.

size: -; V: TRBV7-2; J: TRBJ2-5; CDR3: CASSQRETQYF
size: -; V: TRBV11-3; J: TRBJ2-3; CDR3: CASSLAGQTSTDTQYF
size: once; V: TRBV29-1; J: TRBJ1-2; CDR3: CSVTDRGRLYYGYTF
size: once; V: TRBV2; J: TRBJ1-1; CDR3: CASRVRQGKSNTEAFF
size: -; V: TRBV27; J: TRBJ2-1; CDR3: CASSLRGNEQFF
size: once; V: TRBV19; J: TRBJ1-1; CDR3: CASSVQTELNTEAFF
size: -; V: TRBV19; J: TRBJ1-2; CDR3: CASRSTGLYGYTF
size: once; V: TRBV11-1; J: TRBJ1-1; CDR3: CASSLESRGTFF
size: once; V: TRBV12-3/TRBV12-4; J: TRBJ1-4; CDR3: CASSPREEEKLFF
size: -; V: TRBV5-6; J: TRBJ2-5; CDR3: CASSLGLGGNQETQYF
size: -; V: TRBV5-4; J: TRBJ2-1; CDR3: CASSLDPAGDNEQFF
size: -; V: TRBV30; J: TRBJ1-1; CDR3: CAWSTEMNTEAFF
size: -; V: TRBV5-1; J: TRBJ2-7; CDR3: CASSLDSPYEQYF
size: -; V: TRBV6-6; J: TRBJ1-2; CDR3: CASRVQGSYGYTF
size: -; V: TRBV10-3; J: TRBJ2-5; CDR3: CAIRLGQGWTQYF
size: -; V: TRBV7-2; J: TRBJ1-2; CDR3: CASSLRRQGMDGYTF
size: few; V: TRBV6-5; J: TRBJ2-6; CDR3: CASRFRDSGANVLTF
size: -; V: TRBV6-1; J: TRBJ1-6; CDR3: CASSEVDSSSYNSPLHF
size: -; V: TRBV11-1; J: TRBJ2-3; CDR3: CASSPRLAGGKDTQYF
size: -; V: TRBV19; J: TRBJ1-4; CDR3: CASSLGTGTKEKLFF
size: -; V: TRBV4-3; J: TRBJ1-2; CDR3: CASSQERQGPLYGYTF
size: -; V: TRBV7-3; J: TRBJ2-3; CDR3: CASSLGRGERDTQYF
size: few; V: TRBV10-1; J: TRBJ1-2; CDR3: CASTRMTGPNYGYTF
size: few; V: TRBV18; J: TRBJ1-1; CDR3: CASSPSRQGVILGTEAFF
size: -; V: TRBV15; J: TRBJ2-3; CDR3: CATSDPLAGITDTQYF
size: -; V: TRBV2; J: TRBJ1-6; CDR3: CAGRGGFTYNSPLHF
size: -; V: TRBV10-3; J: TRBJ2-5; CDR3: CAISESGKETQYF
size: -; V: TRBV5-1; J: TRBJ2-2; CDR3: CASSPRAGAGVYTGELFF
size: -; V: TRBV19; J: TRBJ1-2; CDR3: CASRTDRVQGYTF
size: -; V: TRBV19; J: TRBJ1-5; CDR3: CASRGTALSHQPQHF
size: -; V: TRBV7-9; J: TRBJ1-2; CDR3: CASTSTGGGLYGYTF
size: -; V: TRBV9; J: TRBJ2-1; CDR3: CASSVATGMHNEQFF
size: -; V: TRBV4-2; J: TRBJ1-2; CDR3: CASSPSGGGAYGYTF
size: -; V: TRBV11-1; J: TRBJ1-2; CDR3: CASSFPGTGGYTF
size: few; V: TRBV27; J: TRBJ1-5; CDR3: CASSRGPGVADQPQHF
size: -; V: TRBV7-2; J: TRBJ2-1; CDR3: CASSYDPRTSGAGKNEQFF
size: -; V: TRBV27; J: TRBJ1-1; CDR3: CASRTAMNTEAFF
size: -; V: TRBV4-1; J: TRBJ2-7; CDR3: CASSQNTGTAYEQYF
size: -; V: TRBV2; J: TRBJ1-6; CDR3: CARPDREKYNSPLHF
size: once; V: TRBV7-2; J: TRBJ1-1; CDR3: CASRLQGLNTEAFF
size: -; V: TRBV7-2; J: TRBJ2-1; CDR3: CASSLGGPYNEQFF
size: -; V: TRBV11-2; J: TRBJ1-3; CDR3: CASSFESSGNTIYF
size: -; V: TRBV4-1; J: TRBJ1-4; CDR3: CASSRQFMMQGSNEKLFF